This TCR beta chain was obtained from a study of blood T cell repertoires in COVID-19. V shed 3 bases and J shed 3 bases, with 13 bases lying between them. This CDR3 is 14 amino acids long. Germline loops: CDR1 SGDLS, CDR2 YYNGEE. The data were produced by immunoSEQ multiplex PCR, yet TCRdb's version contains in-frame clones alone and is incomplete. This sample has about 59,000 clones, with 91% found just once. This receptor was taken from a human donor in a cohort sampled during active COVID-19. This chain joins TRBV9 and TRBJ2-7; the D gene is possibly TRBD1 (6 bases). The source material was peripheral blood. The CDR3 coding sequence is TGTGCCAGCAGCGAGGGGACATCCTACTACGAGCAGTACTTC. It encodes CASSEGTSYYEQYF.